Listed below are T cell receptor beta chains from one sample, sequenced in a study of cytomegalovirus exposure and HLA in healthy donors. The data were produced by immunoSEQ multiplex PCR, yet TCRdb's version contains in-frame clones alone and is incomplete. Among 110,000 or so clones listed, under 80% were seen once. Material: PBMCs. The source is a woman aged 40 to 49 in good health and CMV-seropositive. The CDR3 runs from the conserved cysteine through the conserved F or W. The D gene is left open where the match is weak. Only part of the rows carry a size: once, few, many, or a class if the clone is expanded.

V	size	D	J	CDR3	DNA
TRBV5-7	.	TRBD1	TRBJ1-2	CASSSRQFGQGVRNYGYTF	TGTGCCAGCAGCTCGCGTCAGTTCGGACAGGGGGTTAGGAACTATGGCTACACCTTC
TRBV7-9	.	.	TRBJ2-1	CASSQAAGVVGNEQFF	TGTGCCAGCAGCCAAGCCGCAGGGGTGGTAGGCAATGAGCAGTTCTTC
TRBV5-1	.	TRBD1	TRBJ2-7	CASSFDRGDEQYF	TGCGCCAGCAGCTTCGACAGGGGGGACGAGCAGTACTTC
TRBV30	.	.	TRBJ1-5	CAWSVTGNQPQHF	TGTGCCTGGAGTGTCACAGGGAATCAGCCCCAGCATTTT
TRBV19	once	TRBD1	TRBJ1-4	CASSVPGQGNEKLFF	TGTGCCAGTAGCGTCCCGGGACAGGGGAATGAAAAACTGTTTTTT
TRBV19	.	TRBD2	TRBJ2-3	CASSISTSSGGPYTQYF	TGTGCCAGTAGTATCAGCACGTCTAGCGGGGGCCCTTATACGCAGTATTTT
TRBV6-5	.	TRBD1	TRBJ2-1	CASSYSGTGPYNEQFF	TGTGCCAGCAGTTATTCCGGGACAGGGCCCTACAATGAGCAGTTCTTC
TRBV25-1	.	TRBD1	TRBJ1-2	CASSPQTGGLGYTF	TGTGCCAGCAGTCCCCAGACAGGGGGCTTGGGCTACACCTTC
TRBV25-1	few	TRBD1	TRBJ1-6	CASSSTGGNSPLHF	TGTGCCAGCAGTTCTACAGGGGGAAATTCACCCCTCCACTTT
TRBV7-9	.	TRBD1	TRBJ1-2	CASSNPGQVYGYTF	TGTGCCAGCAGTAACCCGGGACAGGTCTATGGCTACACCTTC
TRBV5-5	.	.	TRBJ1-2	CASSLEENYGYTF	TGTGCCAGCAGCTTGGAAGAGAACTATGGCTACACCTTC
TRBV7-9	.	.	TRBJ1-6	CASSLEGPPLHF	TGTGCCAGCAGCTTAGAGGGGCCACCCCTCCACTTT
TRBV5-1	.	.	TRBJ2-7	CASSLPSNYEQYF	TGCGCCAGCAGCTTGCCTAGCAACTACGAGCAGTACTTC